The T cell receptor beta chain described here comes from a study of cytomegalovirus exposure and HLA in healthy donors. Here immunoSEQ multiplex PCR was the method, and the copy in TCRdb shows in-frame clones only, minus some. The table records about 180,000 clones, around nine tenths of them present only once. This CDR3 is 14 amino acids long. The trim removed 2 bases at V and 6 bases at J, leaving 5 bases unmatched. Germline V gene sequence: CDR1 SGDLS, CDR2 YYNGEE. The donors belonged to the approximately 120-subject validation cohort, separate from the roughly 670-subject first cohort. This chain uses TRBV9 with TRBJ1-3; 7 bases line up with TRBD1. The clonotype was recovered from a woman aged 25-40 years in good health and CMV-seronegative. The specimen was PBMCs. CDR3 amino acids: CASSVQGDLNTIYF. CDR3 DNA sequence: TGTGCCAGCAGCGTCCAGGGGGATCTAAACACCATATATTTT.